The entry below gives a single T cell receptor beta chain sequence along with its context. Its antigen remains unidentified. The authors isolated CD4+ T cells after 10 days of culture. Participants received two doses of either the BNT162b2 or mRNA-1273 vaccine. These data come from a study of vaccination effects on CD4 cells after COVID-19. Assay used: immunoSEQ multiplex PCR; TCRdb lists only in-frame clones, some missing. The top ten hold over 2% of the sample, which has about 66,000 clones, roughly 80% seen once. This sequence originates from a human donor who received a COVID-19 vaccine. The sample consisted of CD4+ T cells from PBMCs cultured without peptide, taken after COVID-19 vaccination.

The CDR3 bases are TGTGCCAGCAGTGAAGCCGGGACAGGCAGGGAAAAACTGTTTTTT. Amino acids: CASSEAGTGREKLFF. The chain recombines TRBV6-1 with TRBJ1-4, with 8 bases identical to TRBD1. This CDR3 is 15 amino acids long. The germline V gene has CDR1 MNHNS and CDR2 SASEGT. V shed 0 bases, J shed 8 bases, and the junction held 5 bases outside the gene matches.